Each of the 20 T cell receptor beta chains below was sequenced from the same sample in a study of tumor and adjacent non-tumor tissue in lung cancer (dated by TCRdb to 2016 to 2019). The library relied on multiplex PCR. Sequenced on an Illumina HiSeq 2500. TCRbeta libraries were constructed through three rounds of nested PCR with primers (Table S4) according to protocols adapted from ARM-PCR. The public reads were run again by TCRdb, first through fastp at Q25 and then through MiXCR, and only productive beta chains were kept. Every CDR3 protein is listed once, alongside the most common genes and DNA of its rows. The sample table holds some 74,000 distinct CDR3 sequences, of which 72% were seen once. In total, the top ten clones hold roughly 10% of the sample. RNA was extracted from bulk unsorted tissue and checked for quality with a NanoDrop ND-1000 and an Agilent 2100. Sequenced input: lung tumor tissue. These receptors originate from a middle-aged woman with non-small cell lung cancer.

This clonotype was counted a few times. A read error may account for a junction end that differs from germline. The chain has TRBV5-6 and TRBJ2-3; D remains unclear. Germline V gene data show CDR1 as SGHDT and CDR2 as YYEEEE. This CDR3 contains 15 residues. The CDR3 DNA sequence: TGTGCCAGCAACTTGGGTATCCTTAACACAGATACGCAGTATTTT. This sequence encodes CASNLGILNTDTQYF.

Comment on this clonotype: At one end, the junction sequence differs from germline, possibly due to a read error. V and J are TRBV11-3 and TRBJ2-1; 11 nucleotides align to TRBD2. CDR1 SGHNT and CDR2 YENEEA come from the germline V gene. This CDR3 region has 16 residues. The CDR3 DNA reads TGTGCCAGCACCTCGGAGGGGACTAGCGGAGGCAATGAGCAATTCTTC. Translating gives CASTSEGTSGGNEQFF. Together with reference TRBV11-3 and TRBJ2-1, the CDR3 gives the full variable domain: EAGVVQSPRYKIIEKKQPVAFWCNPISGHNTLYWYLQNLGQGPELLIRYENEEAVDDSQLPKDRFSAERLKGVDSTLKIQPAELGDSAVYLCASTSEGTSGGNEQFFGPGTRLTVL.

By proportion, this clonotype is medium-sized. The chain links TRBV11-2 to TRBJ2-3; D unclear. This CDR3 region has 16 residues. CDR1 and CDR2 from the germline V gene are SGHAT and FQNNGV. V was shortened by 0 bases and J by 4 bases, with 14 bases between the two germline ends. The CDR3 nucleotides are TGTGCCAGCAGCTTAGATCTTACGTATGGGGCAGATACGCAGTATTTT. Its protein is CASSLDLTYGADTQYF.

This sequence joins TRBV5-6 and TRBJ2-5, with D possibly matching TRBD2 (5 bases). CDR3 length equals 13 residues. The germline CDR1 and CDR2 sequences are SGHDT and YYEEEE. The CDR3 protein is CTNNGKAEETQYF. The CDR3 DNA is TGTACCAACAATGGAAAAGCGGAAGAGACCCAGTACTTC.

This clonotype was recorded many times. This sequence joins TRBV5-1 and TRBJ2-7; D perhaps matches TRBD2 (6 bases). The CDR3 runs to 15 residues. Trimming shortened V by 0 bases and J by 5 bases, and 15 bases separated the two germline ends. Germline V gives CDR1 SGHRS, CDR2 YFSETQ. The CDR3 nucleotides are TGCGCCAGCAGCTTGGCTCCGGGGACTCAACACGAGCAGTACTTC. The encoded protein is CASSLAPGTQHEQYF.

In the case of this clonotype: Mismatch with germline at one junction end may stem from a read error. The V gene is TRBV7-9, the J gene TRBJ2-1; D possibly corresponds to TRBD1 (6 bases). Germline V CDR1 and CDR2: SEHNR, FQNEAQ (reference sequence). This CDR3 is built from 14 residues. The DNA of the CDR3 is TGTGCCAGCAACTTAGGGGTCGGGGACAATGAGCTGTTCTTC. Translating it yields CASNLGVGDNELFF.

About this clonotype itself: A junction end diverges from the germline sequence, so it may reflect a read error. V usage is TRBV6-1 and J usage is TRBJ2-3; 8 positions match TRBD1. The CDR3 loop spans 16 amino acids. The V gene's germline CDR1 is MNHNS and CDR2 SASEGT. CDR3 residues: CASSERRTGRTNTQYF. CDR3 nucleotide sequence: TGTGCCAGCAGTGAGCGTCGGACAGGGCGCACAAATACGCAGTATTTT.

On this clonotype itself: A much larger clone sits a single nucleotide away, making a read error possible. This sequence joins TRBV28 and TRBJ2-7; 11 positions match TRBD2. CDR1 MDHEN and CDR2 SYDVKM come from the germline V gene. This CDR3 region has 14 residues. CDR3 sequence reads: CDSRVAGGPDEQYF. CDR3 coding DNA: TGTGACAGCAGGGTAGCGGGAGGGCCCGACGAGCAGTACTTC.

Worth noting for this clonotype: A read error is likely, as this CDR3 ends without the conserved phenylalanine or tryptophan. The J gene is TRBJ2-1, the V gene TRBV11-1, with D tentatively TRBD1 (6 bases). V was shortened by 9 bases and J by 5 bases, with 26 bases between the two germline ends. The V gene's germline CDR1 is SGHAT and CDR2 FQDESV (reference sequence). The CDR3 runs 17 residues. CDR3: CARNLRVPPTGDNEQFS. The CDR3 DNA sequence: TGTGCCAGAAACTTAAGAGTCCCGCCGACAGGAGACAATGAGCAGTTCTCC.

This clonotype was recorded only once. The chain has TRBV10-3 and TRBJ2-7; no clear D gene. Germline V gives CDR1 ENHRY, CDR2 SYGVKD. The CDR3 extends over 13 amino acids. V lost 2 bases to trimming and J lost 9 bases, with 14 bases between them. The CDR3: CAISESLSLGQYF. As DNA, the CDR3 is TGTGCCATCAGTGAGAGTTTGAGCCTAGGGCAGTACTTC.

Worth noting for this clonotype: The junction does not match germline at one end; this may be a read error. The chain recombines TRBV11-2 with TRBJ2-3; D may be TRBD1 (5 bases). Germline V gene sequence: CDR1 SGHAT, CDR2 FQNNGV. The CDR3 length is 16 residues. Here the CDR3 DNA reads TGTGCCAGCAGCTTTGCCTCCCAGGGTAGCATAGATACGCATTATTTT. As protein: CASSFASQGSIDTHYF. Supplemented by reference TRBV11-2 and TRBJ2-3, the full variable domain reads EAGVAQSPRYKIIEKRQSVAFWCNPISGHATLYWYQQILGQGPKLLIQFQNNGVVDDSQLPKDRFSAERLKGVDSTLKIQPAKLEDSAVYLCASSFASQGSIDTHYFGPGTRLTVL.

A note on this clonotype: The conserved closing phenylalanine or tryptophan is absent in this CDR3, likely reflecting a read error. This chain's CDR3 is CASSYGAAQEIQYS. The CDR3 DNA reads TGTGCCAGCAGTTACGGGGCAGCCCAAGAGATCCAGTACTCC. The V call is TRBV6-5, the J call TRBJ2-5; D possibly corresponds to TRBD1 (5 bases). The CDR3 loop spans 14 amino acids. Germline V gene lookup returns CDR1 MNHEY and CDR2 SVGAGI.

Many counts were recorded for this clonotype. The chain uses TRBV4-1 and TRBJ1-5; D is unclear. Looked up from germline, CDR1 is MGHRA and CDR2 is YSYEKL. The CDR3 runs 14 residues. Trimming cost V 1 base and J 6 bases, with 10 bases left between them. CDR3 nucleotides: TGCGCCAGCAGCCAAGCATCGCATTCTCAGCCCCAGCATTTT. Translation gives CASSQASHSQPQHF.

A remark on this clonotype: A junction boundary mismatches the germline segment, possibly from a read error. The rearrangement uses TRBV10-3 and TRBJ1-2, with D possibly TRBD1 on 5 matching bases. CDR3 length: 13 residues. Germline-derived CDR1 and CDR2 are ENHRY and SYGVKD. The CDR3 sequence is CAIRSGRLYGYTF. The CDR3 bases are TGTGCCATCCGATCGGGACGGCTCTATGGTTACACCTTC.

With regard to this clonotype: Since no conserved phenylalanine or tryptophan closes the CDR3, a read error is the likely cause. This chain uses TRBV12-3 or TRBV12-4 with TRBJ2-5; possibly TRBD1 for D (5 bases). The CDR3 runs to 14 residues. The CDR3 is CASNLEGVQETQYI. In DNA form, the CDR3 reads TGTGCCAGCAATTTAGAAGGGGTTCAAGAGACCCAGTACATC.

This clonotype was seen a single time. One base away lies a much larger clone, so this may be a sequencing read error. As DNA, the CDR3 is TGTGCCACCTGTGAAGGGACCGTCGGCTACGAGCAGTACTTC. Encoded protein: CATCEGTVGYEQYF. The rearrangement joins TRBV24-1 to TRBJ2-7, with D possibly called TRBD1 or TRBD2 (5 bases each). Germline assignment: CDR1 KGHDR and CDR2 SFDVKD. This CDR3 has 14 residues.

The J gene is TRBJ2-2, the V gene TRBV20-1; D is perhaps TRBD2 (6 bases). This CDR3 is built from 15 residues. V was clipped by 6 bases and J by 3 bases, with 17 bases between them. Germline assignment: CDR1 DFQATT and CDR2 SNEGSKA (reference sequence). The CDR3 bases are TGCAGTGCACTTAAGCGGGTGGGAGACACCGGGGAGCTGTTTTTT. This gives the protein CSALKRVGDTGELFF.

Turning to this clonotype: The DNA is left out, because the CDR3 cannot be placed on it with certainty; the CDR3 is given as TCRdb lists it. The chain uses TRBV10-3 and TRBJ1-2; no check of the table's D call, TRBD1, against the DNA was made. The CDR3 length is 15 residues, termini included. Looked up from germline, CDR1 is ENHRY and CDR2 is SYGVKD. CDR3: CAISVGQGSSYGYIF.

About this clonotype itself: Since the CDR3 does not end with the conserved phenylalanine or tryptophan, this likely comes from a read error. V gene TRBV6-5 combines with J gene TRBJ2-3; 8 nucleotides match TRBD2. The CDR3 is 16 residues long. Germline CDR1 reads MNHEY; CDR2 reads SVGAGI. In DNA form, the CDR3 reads TGTACCAGCAGTTGCTCTCCCCCGGGGGGGACAGATACGCAGTATCTT. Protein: CTSSCSPPGGTDTQYL.

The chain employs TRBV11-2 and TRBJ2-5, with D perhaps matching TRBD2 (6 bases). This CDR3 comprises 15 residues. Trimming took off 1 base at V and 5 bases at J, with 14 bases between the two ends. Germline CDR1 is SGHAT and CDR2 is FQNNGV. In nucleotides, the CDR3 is TGTGCCAGCAGCTTAGTTGGGCGGAGGGCCGAGACCCAGTACTTC. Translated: CASSLVGRRAETQYF.